Following are 21 T cell receptor beta chains from one sample sequenced in a study of blood T cell repertoires in COVID-19. Profiled with immunoSEQ multiplex PCR; TCRdb holds only in-frame clones, not every one. The table lists 95,000 to 100,000 clones, 79% of them singletons. The source material was peripheral blood. These receptors originate from a woman of 80 years or more with active or convalescent COVID-19.

The chain carries TRBV9 and TRBJ2-7; 9 bases align to TRBD2. Trimming cost V 0 bases and J 4 bases; bases outside gene matches: 8. The CDR3 length is 16 residues. The germline CDR1 and CDR2 sequences are SGDLS and YYNGEE. CDR3 nucleotide sequence: TGTGCCAGCAGCGTAGGGGCGGGAGGGCCCCCGTACGAGCAGTACTTC. Translation gives CASSVGAGGPPYEQYF.

V and J are TRBV7-3 and TRBJ1-6; D not resolved. V was trimmed by 2 bases and J by 9 bases, leaving 8 bases between them. The CDR3 runs 13 residues. The germline gives CDR1 SGHTA, CDR2 FQGTGA. The CDR3 DNA is TGTGCCAGCAGCTTACAACCGGGTTCACCCCTCCACTTT. It encodes CASSLQPGSPLHF.

The gene calls are TRBV5-6 and TRBJ2-7, with D maybe TRBD2 (5 bases). The CDR3 covers 14 residues. V dropped 5 bases and J dropped 2 bases, with 14 bases sitting between them. Germline-derived CDR1 and CDR2 are SGHDT and YYEEEE. This CDR3 reads CASRSAAEPYEQYF. DNA of the CDR3: TGTGCCAGCAGATCAGCGGCGGAGCCCTACGAGCAGTACTTC.

The rearrangement uses TRBV6-5 and TRBJ2-7, with TRBD1 as a possible D gene (6 bases). The CDR3 spans 14 residues. Trimming stripped 6 bases from V and 2 bases from J, with 14 bases between. Germline lookup yields CDR1 MNHEY and CDR2 SVGAGI. DNA of the CDR3: TGTGCCAGCAGAGACAGGCCTCAAACCTACGAGCAGTACTTC. This translates into CASRDRPQTYEQYF.

V gene TRBV7-9 combines with J gene TRBJ1-2; 10 nucleotides match TRBD1. Per the germline V gene, CDR1 is SEHNR and CDR2 is FQNEAQ (reference sequence). Unmatched junction bases numbered 4, after V lost 1 base and J lost 5 bases. The CDR3 is 15 amino acids. The CDR3 protein is CASSLGQGARYGYTF. The CDR3 DNA reads TGTGCCAGCAGCTTAGGACAGGGGGCGCGGTATGGCTACACCTTC.

This clone was seen just once. The CDR3: CASSPGSVPYGYTF. CDR3 DNA sequence: TGTGCCAGCAGTCCAGGTTCAGTCCCCTATGGCTACACCTTC. V and J are TRBV27 and TRBJ1-2; D not certain. Germline V lookup: CDR1 MNHEY, CDR2 SMNVEV (reference sequence). This CDR3 has 14 residues. Trimming left V 5 bases short and J 4 bases short, with 14 bases between.

V and J are TRBV10-3 and TRBJ1-3; weak D call: TRBD1 (6 bases). Germline CDR1 reads ENHRY; CDR2 reads SYGVKD. This CDR3 spans 16 amino acids. V shed 3 bases and J shed 3 bases, with 15 bases lying between them. The DNA for the CDR3 is TGTGCCATCAGTGAACAGGGATTTGGGGGTGGAAACACCATATATTTT. Protein product: CAISEQGFGGGNTIYF.

The V call is TRBV5-5, the J call TRBJ2-3; the D gene is possibly TRBD2 (6 bases). V was pared by 0 bases and J by 8 bases, with 10 bases between. Looked up from germline, CDR1 is SGHKS and CDR2 is YYEKEE (reference sequence). There are 13 residues in the CDR3. The CDR3 loop is CASSLAGGITQYF. CDR3 DNA sequence: TGTGCCAGCAGCTTGGCAGGCGGGATTACGCAGTATTTT.

V usage is TRBV5-4 and J usage is TRBJ1-1; 12 bases map to TRBD1. Losses at the gene ends were 4 bases for V and 5 bases for J; bases not matched to a gene: 6. Germline V lookup: CDR1 SGHNT, CDR2 YYREEE (reference sequence). CDR3 size: 15 residues. This CDR3 reads CASSPGTGGWTEAFF. In nucleotides, the CDR3 is TGTGCCAGCAGCCCAGGGACAGGGGGCTGGACTGAAGCTTTCTTT. The whole variable domain, filled in from reference TRBV5-4 and TRBJ1-1, reads ETGVTQSPTHLIKTRGQQVTLRCSSQSGHNTVSWYQQALGQGPQFIFQYYREEENGRGNFPPRFSGLQFPNYSSELNVNALELDDSALYLCASSPGTGGWTEAFFGQGTRLTVV.

V gene TRBV2 combines with J gene TRBJ1-2; D gene unclear. CDR1 is SNHLY, CDR2 FYNNEI, per germline. The CDR3 extends over 14 amino acids. V gave up 8 bases and J gave up 3 bases, with 16 bases separating them. CDR3: CASSLADGDYGYTF. Written as DNA, the CDR3 is TGTGCCAGCTCCCTCGCCGACGGGGACTATGGCTACACCTTC.

The chain carries TRBV11-2 and TRBJ2-3; D perhaps matches TRBD1 (7 bases). Germline V gives CDR1 SGHAT, CDR2 FQNNGV. Trimming took off 5 bases at V and 0 bases at J, with 24 bases between the two ends. This CDR3 has 19 amino acids. The CDR3 loop reads CASSDNRGGPRTSTDTQYF. Written as DNA, the CDR3 is TGTGCCAGCAGCGACAACAGGGGAGGCCCGCGAACTAGCACAGATACGCAGTATTTT. The whole variable domain, remainder taken from reference TRBV11-2 and TRBJ2-3, is EAGVAQSPRYKIIEKRQSVAFWCNPISGHATLYWYQQILGQGPKLLIQFQNNGVVDDSQLPKDRFSAERLKGVDSTLKIQPAKLEDSAVYLCASSDNRGGPRTSTDTQYFGPGTRLTVL.

This clone was seen once. V usage is TRBV28 and J usage is TRBJ1-6; TRBD1 agrees at 10 bases. This CDR3 is 15 amino acids long. J was trimmed by 8 bases and V by 5 bases; bases with no gene match: 6. CDR1 is MDHEN, CDR2 SYDVKM, per germline. CDR3 in amino acids: CASSLLTGGDSPLHF. CDR3 nucleotides: TGTGCCAGCAGTCTTCTGACAGGGGGCGATTCACCCCTCCACTTT.

The chain is built from TRBV6-4 and TRBJ2-1; D gene unclear. Trimming took off 1 base at V and 4 bases at J, with 11 bases between the two ends. This CDR3 region has 15 residues. Germline loops: CDR1 MRHNA, CDR2 SNTAGT. In DNA, the CDR3 is TGTGCCAGCAGTGACTGGGCGCCGAATTACAATGAGCAGTTCTTC. Translated, it gives CASSDWAPNYNEQFF.

The chain employs TRBV7-9 and TRBJ1-3; 10 bases map to TRBD1. This CDR3 is built from 14 residues. Trimming cost V 3 bases and J 7 bases; bases outside gene matches: 3. In germline, CDR1 is SEHNR, CDR2 FQNEAQ (reference sequence). The CDR3 is CASSLRTGGNTIYF. CDR3 DNA sequence: TGTGCCAGCAGCTTGAGGACAGGGGGTAACACCATATATTTT.

The chain couples TRBV7-9 to TRBJ2-3; D uncertain. CDR3 length: 15 residues. Germline V gene lookup returns CDR1 SEHNR and CDR2 FQNEAQ (reference sequence). The germline V and J ends were trimmed by 5 bases and 0 bases, with 12 bases remaining between them. The DNA of the CDR3 is TGTGCCAGCAGCCCCCCAGGATCTAGCACAGATACGCAGTATTTT. Protein sequence: CASSPPGSSTDTQYF.

The chain has TRBV25-1 and TRBJ2-5; 7 bases align to TRBD1. Per the germline V gene, CDR1 is MGHDK and CDR2 is SYGVNS. J lost 3 bases, V lost 2 bases, and 3 bases had no gene match. The CDR3 is 14 amino acids. The CDR3 protein is CASSEPGQKETQYF. The CDR3 nucleotides read TGTGCCAGCAGTGAACCGGGACAGAAAGAGACCCAGTACTTC.

The chain is built from TRBV5-1 and TRBJ1-2, with TRBD1 matching over 11 bases. The CDR3 sequence is 16 residues long. The germline CDR1 and CDR2 sequences are SGHRS and YFSETQ. J gave up 2 bases and V 4 bases, and 7 bases lay outside the gene matches. The CDR3 protein is CASSLGQGASNYGYTF. In DNA form, the CDR3 reads TGCGCCAGCAGCCTCGGACAGGGGGCGTCGAACTATGGCTACACCTTC.

J is TRBJ2-5 and V is TRBV29-1; TRBD2 matches 8 bases. This CDR3 comprises 13 residues. In germline, CDR1 is SQVTM, CDR2 ANQGSEA. The trim removed 4 bases at V and 1 base at J, leaving 2 bases unmatched. In nucleotides, the CDR3 is TGCAGCGTTGTTACTAGCGGCCAAGAGACCCAGTACTTC. Amino acid sequence: CSVVTSGQETQYF. Looking up the rest from reference TRBV29-1 and TRBJ2-5 gives the full variable domain: SAVISQKPSRDICQRGTSLTIQCQVDSQVTMMFWYRQQPGQSLTLIATANQGSEATYESGFVIDKFPISRPNLTFSTLTVSNMSPEDSSIYLCSVVTSGQETQYFGPGTRLLVL.

The V and J genes are TRBV7-3 and TRBJ2-7; D might be TRBD2 (6 bases). The CDR3 runs to 15 residues. Between the trimmed V and J ends, which lost 0 bases and 1 base, there was a span of 10 bases. Germline assignment: CDR1 SGHTA and CDR2 FQGTGA. The CDR3: CASSLTATSSYEQYF. The CDR3 nucleotides are TGTGCCAGCAGCTTAACGGCGACTAGTTCCTACGAGCAGTACTTC.

J is TRBJ2-7 and V is TRBV4-1; TRBD1 matches 8 bases. The length of the CDR3 is 11 residues. The V gene's germline CDR1 is MGHRA and CDR2 YSYEKL. Trimming cost V 6 bases and J 13 bases; bases outside gene matches: 8. CDR3 nucleotide sequence: TGCGCCAGCAGAACGGGACAGGTGCTCTACTTC. It is translated as CASRTGQVLYF.

On this clone: At one end the junction does not follow the germline gene, possibly because of a read error. The rearrangement uses TRBV11-3 and TRBJ2-7, with no clear D. The CDR3 is 13 residues long. Germline CDR1 and CDR2: SGHNT and YENEEA. The CDR3 sequence: CASSLEAGQEQYF. CDR3 in DNA: TGTGCCAGCAGCCTAGAGGCTGGTCAGGAGCAGTACTTC.